These 19 T cell receptor beta chains were sequenced from one sample in a study of siplizumab effects on memory and regulatory T cells. Some clones are missing from TCRdb's copy, which holds only in-frame ones; the method was immunoSEQ multiplex PCR. The sample comprises 95,000 to 100,000 clones, around nine tenths of which are singletons, and about 12% rests with the top ten. Material: non-Treg CD4+ T cells sorted from blood. These receptor sequences come from a human donor in good health.

The V gene is TRBV30, the J gene TRBJ2-5; 9 bases line up with TRBD2. Germline assignment: CDR1 GTSNPN and CDR2 SVGIG (reference sequence). This CDR3 region has 14 residues. V trimming: 0 bases; J trimming: 5 bases; junction bases outside the gene matches: 4. The chain's CDR3 is CAWSVQAGGETQYF. For the CDR3, the DNA is TGTGCCTGGAGTGTACAGGCGGGAGGGGAGACCCAGTACTTC.

This chain joins TRBV30 and TRBJ1-1, with D possibly TRBD1 on 5 matching bases. V lost 3 bases and J 11 bases, leaving 16 bases between the germline ends. CDR1 is GTSNPN, CDR2 SVGIG, per germline (reference sequence). The CDR3 runs to 12 residues. The CDR3 reads CAWSSAGRFAFF. Written as DNA, the CDR3 is TGTGCCTGGAGCTCGGCAGGGAGGTTCGCTTTCTTT.

This chain joins TRBV28 and TRBJ1-1; tentatively, D is TRBD1 (5 bases). The CDR3 runs 16 residues. V was cut by 8 bases and J by 4 bases, with 23 bases left in between. From germline, CDR1 is MDHEN and CDR2 SYDVKM. The CDR3 DNA reads as TGTGCCAGCTTTGTTGGGGCCTCCCCGAGGGGCACTGAAGCTTTCTTT. It codes for CASFVGASPRGTEAFF. Full variable domain (missing parts from reference TRBV28 and TRBJ1-1): DVKVTQSSRYLVKRTGEKVFLECVQDMDHENMFWYRQDPGLGLRLIYFSYDVKMKEKGDIPEGYSVSREKKERFSLILESASTNQTSMYLCASFVGASPRGTEAFFGQGTRLTVV.

This chain uses TRBV10-3 with TRBJ2-7; a possible D gene is TRBD2 (5 bases). CDR3 length: 16 amino acids. Germline values: CDR1 ENHRY, CDR2 SYGVKD. V was cut by 9 bases and J by 1 base, with 22 bases left in between. The CDR3 DNA is TGTGCCATGGGAGATAGGAAGACGGTAGGTTCCTACGAGCAGTACTTC. Its translation: CAMGDRKTVGSYEQYF.

The V gene is TRBV30, the J gene TRBJ1-4; D not resolved. Germline lookup yields CDR1 GTSNPN and CDR2 SVGIG (reference sequence). CDR3 length equals 15 residues. The V and J ends lost 4 bases and 3 bases respectively, with 15 bases between them. Here the CDR3 DNA reads TGTGCCTGGACCAAAGATGGGAGGGCTAATGAAAAACTGTTTTTT. Translating it yields CAWTKDGRANEKLFF.

The chain uses TRBV10-3 and TRBJ2-1; 7 nucleotides line up with TRBD2. CDR1 ENHRY and CDR2 SYGVKD come from the germline V gene. The CDR3 has 13 amino acids. Losses at the gene ends were 10 bases for V and 8 bases for J; bases not matched to a gene: 11. This CDR3 reads CATHERDGHEQFF. The CDR3 nucleotides read TGTGCCACCCACGAGCGGGACGGTCATGAGCAGTTCTTC.

The chain has TRBV28 and TRBJ2-1; 11 bases are shared with TRBD2. Germline CDR1 MDHEN, CDR2 SYDVKM. The CDR3 runs to 14 residues. Trimming at V came to 7 bases and at J to 5 bases, leaving 4 bases not matched to a gene. Written as DNA, the CDR3 is TGTGCCAGCATACTAGCGGGAGTCCACAATGAGCAGTTCTTC. It yields the protein CASILAGVHNEQFF.

V gene TRBV7-8 combines with J gene TRBJ2-1, with TRBD2 matching 9 bases. The CDR3 runs to 14 residues. Losses at the gene ends were 5 bases for V and 10 bases for J; bases not matched to a gene: 9. Looked up from germline, CDR1 is SGHVS and CDR2 is FQNEAQ. CDR3 residues: CASSILAGAGEQFF. CDR3 sequence (DNA): TGTGCCAGCAGCATTTTAGCGGGAGCCGGGGAGCAGTTCTTC.

This chain links TRBV6-5 with TRBJ2-7; TRBD2 might be the D (6 bases). The ends were cut back, 5 bases at V and 0 bases at J, with 14 bases in the middle. Germline CDR1 and CDR2: MNHEY and SVGAGI. The CDR3 consists of 15 residues. The CDR3 DNA sequence: TGTGCCAGCAGTCGGGACTCCCTAATCTCCTACGAGCAGTACTTC. The encoded protein is CASSRDSLISYEQYF.

The chain employs TRBV2 and TRBJ2-3; 8 bases align to TRBD2. The CDR3 is 16 amino acids. The V gene end was trimmed by 4 bases and the J gene end by 7 bases; junction bases not matched to a gene: 13. Germline lookup yields CDR1 SNHLY and CDR2 FYNNEI. The chain's CDR3 is CASSGPVTSAMNTQYF. The DNA of the CDR3 is TGTGCCAGCAGTGGACCAGTGACTAGCGCCATGAATACGCAGTATTTT.

This clone was seen more than once but under ten times. The chain links TRBV5-1 to TRBJ2-4; D possibly uses TRBD1 or TRBD2 (5 bases each). Trimming removed 3 bases from V and 5 bases from J, with 12 bases in between. Germline V gene data show CDR1 as SGHRS and CDR2 as YFSETQ. This CDR3 is 14 amino acids long. The CDR3 DNA reads TGCGCCAGCAGCTCCCGGGACCGAGAAAACATTCAGTACTTC. Its translation: CASSSRDRENIQYF.

The rearrangement uses TRBV11-1 and TRBJ2-1; 9 bases are a match to TRBD2. The germline gives CDR1 SGHAT, CDR2 FQDESV (reference sequence). The CDR3 loop spans 14 amino acids. V shed 5 bases and J 7 bases; nucleotides not matched to a gene: 6. The CDR3 is CASSQTTSGNEQFF. DNA for the CDR3: TGTGCCAGCAGCCAGACGACTAGCGGTAATGAGCAGTTCTTC.

This clone was seen only once. The chain couples TRBV6-5 to TRBJ1-2; unclear D gene. The CDR3 consists of 12 residues. CDR1 is MNHEY and CDR2 is SVGAGI in the germline V gene. The V end was cut by 7 bases, the J end by 8 bases, with 14 bases between. The CDR3 region has the DNA TGTGCCAGCACCAGAGGTGGGAGCGGCTACACCTTC. Translation: CASTRGGSGYTF.

The V call is TRBV5-1, the J call TRBJ2-6, with TRBD1 matching over 7 bases. The CDR3 spans 17 residues. Germline-derived CDR1 and CDR2 are SGHRS and YFSETQ. Losses at the gene ends were 8 bases for V and 0 bases for J; bases not matched to a gene: 11. CDR3 amino acids: CASQFDRAHSGANVLTF. The CDR3 nucleotides are TGCGCCAGTCAGTTTGACAGGGCCCACTCTGGGGCCAACGTCCTGACTTTC. The full variable domain, with the rest looked up from reference TRBV5-1 and TRBJ2-6, is KAGVTQTPRYLIKTRGQQVTLSCSPISGHRSVSWYQQTPGQGLQFLFEYFSETQRNKGNFPGRFSGRQFSNSRSEMNVSTLELGDSALYLCASQFDRAHSGANVLTFGAGSRLTVL.

This clone has just one count. This rearrangement joins TRBV6-6 to TRBJ2-5; the D is unclear. Germline assignment: CDR1 MNHNY and CDR2 SVGAGI (reference sequence). V was shortened by 6 bases and J by 5 bases, with 16 bases between the two germline ends. This CDR3 contains 14 residues. This chain's CDR3 is CASRPPQERETQYF. The CDR3 region has the DNA TGTGCCAGCAGACCCCCCCAGGAAAGGGAGACCCAGTACTTC.

The chain joins TRBV30 to TRBJ2-1, with 7 nucleotides matching TRBD2. Per germline, CDR1 GTSNPN and CDR2 SVGIG (reference sequence). CDR3 length: 15 residues. The J segment lost 5 bases and the V segment lost 0 bases, leaving 7 bases of the junction unmatched. This chain's CDR3 is CAWSVSDGLDNEQFF. The CDR3 coding sequence is TGTGCCTGGAGTGTCTCCGATGGACTAGACAATGAGCAGTTCTTC.

This clone has only a few counts. This rearrangement joins TRBV6-1 to TRBJ1-1; D is unclear. V lost 3 bases and J lost 0, with 11 bases in between. This CDR3 region has 15 residues. Germline lookup yields CDR1 MNHNS and CDR2 SASEGT. CDR3 DNA: TGTGCCAGCAGTGACAACGGACTGTTGAACACTGAAGCTTTCTTT. Translation: CASSDNGLLNTEAFF.

The chain is built from TRBV19 and TRBJ1-5; D is ambiguous. The CDR3 spans 14 residues. The V gene lost 5 bases and the J gene lost 1 base, with 9 bases spanning the gap. Germline V gene data show CDR1 as LNHDA and CDR2 as SQIVND (reference sequence). CDR3 protein: CASSQGGSNQPQHF. The CDR3 DNA is TGTGCCAGTAGTCAAGGTGGCAGCAATCAGCCCCAGCATTTT.

This chain links TRBV11-3 with TRBJ2-2; D possibly matches TRBD1 or TRBD2 (6 bases each). Between the trimmed V and J ends, which lost 0 bases and 5 bases, there was a span of 13 bases. Germline V gene lookup returns CDR1 SGHNT and CDR2 YENEEA. The CDR3 length is 16 residues. This chain's CDR3 is CASSLDQKGGTGELFF. The CDR3 nucleotides read TGTGCCAGCAGCTTAGACCAGAAAGGGGGGACCGGGGAGCTGTTTTTT. Full variable domain (rest looked up from reference TRBV11-3 and TRBJ2-2): EAGVVQSPRYKIIEKKQPVAFWCNPISGHNTLYWYLQNLGQGPELLIRYENEEAVDDSQLPKDRFSAERLKGVDSTLKIQPAELGDSAVYLCASSLDQKGGTGELFFGEGSRLTVL.